A selection of T cell receptor beta chains follows, all from one sample in a study of T-cell reconstitution after alpha-beta-depleted transplantation in children. TCRdb processed the PCR reads anew with MiXCR; each CDR3 protein has one entry. The sample yields fewer than 550,000 distinct CDR3 sequences, around 16% seen once. Sequencing used PBMCs, mostly from graft donor cells, obtained 360 days after TCRalphabeta/CD19-depleted stem cell transplant. The source of these receptors is a boy under three years old who had a stem cell transplant for Wiskott-Aldrich syndrome, so the T cells may come from the graft donor. The conserved cysteine and the conserved F or W are not part of the CDR3 here.

V: TRBV11-2; J: TRBJ2-1; CDR3: ASSLKLGLAAYNEQF
V: TRBV19; J: TRBJ2-1; CDR3: ASSGGFKDNEQF
V: TRBV12-3/TRBV12-4; J: TRBJ2-3; CDR3: ASSLTGLDTQY
V: TRBV3-1; J: TRBJ1-5; CDR3: ASSQEGPSNQPQH
V: TRBV7-8; J: TRBJ1-1; CDR3: ASSPYRGNTEAF
V: TRBV7-9; J: TRBJ2-7; CDR3: ASSFTQTGLSYEQY
V: TRBV6-2/TRBV6-3; J: TRBJ2-1; CDR3: ASSYRPPGGDNEQF
V: TRBV5-1; J: TRBJ2-6; CDR3: ASSLGEIGANVLT
V: TRBV11-3; J: TRBJ2-7; CDR3: ASSRAGLPYEQY
V: TRBV19; J: TRBJ1-1; CDR3: ASSGTGGAYTEAF
V: TRBV3-1; J: TRBJ2-5; CDR3: ASSPRTRLETQY
V: TRBV28; J: TRBJ2-5; CDR3: ASSRIQETQY
V: TRBV12-3/TRBV12-4; J: TRBJ1-3; CDR3: ASSLKIGNTIY
V: TRBV12-3/TRBV12-4; J: TRBJ2-1; CDR3: ASRRGTGVTFEQF
V: TRBV4-3; J: TRBJ2-7; CDR3: ASSQSRTPGGMMYEQY
V: TRBV4-3; J: TRBJ2-2; CDR3: ASSQAPVLGIGYTGELF
V: TRBV5-1; J: TRBJ2-6; CDR3: ASSFFVSTTGANVLT
V: TRBV5-1; J: TRBJ1-1; CDR3: ASSPGLPRGTEAF
V: TRBV11-3; J: TRBJ2-7; CDR3: ASSLDDSYSYEQY
V: TRBV10-2; J: TRBJ2-5; CDR3: ASTLTSGGRETQY
V: TRBV14; J: TRBJ2-1; CDR3: ASSQLTSASSYNEQF
V: TRBV12-3/TRBV12-4; J: TRBJ2-5; CDR3: ASSFYLWRETQY
V: TRBV7-8; J: TRBJ2-3; CDR3: ASSLELKTDTQY
V: TRBV11-3; J: TRBJ2-1; CDR3: ASSTFPASFEQF
V: TRBV3-1; J: TRBJ2-3; CDR3: ASSQAFSGRRTDTQY